The T cell receptor beta chain under discussion was sequenced for a study of cytomegalovirus exposure and HLA in healthy donors. Study overall: As released early, the data held about 85 million unique TCRs from HLA-typed donors. Genotyping showed around 80% of roughly 400 donors falling in the Caucasian-associated ancestry cluster.

Primers for the PCR totalled 60 Vbeta and 13 Jbeta. The assay was immunoSEQ multiplex PCR, and TCRdb's table has in-frame clones only and misses some. This sample's table has 75,000 to 95,000 clones. Sequenced input: PBMCs. The sequence was obtained from a girl aged 10 to 17 in good health and CMV-seropositive.

This CDR3 is CASSYRQGYNEQFF. CDR3 in DNA: TGTGCCAGCAGTTACAGGCAGGGATACAATGAGCAGTTCTTC. The chain recombines TRBV6-5 with TRBJ2-1; TRBD1 is a possible D gene (5 bases). The CDR3 runs to 14 residues. V gave up 2 bases and J gave up 4 bases, with 9 bases separating them. Germline CDR1 is MNHEY and CDR2 is SVGAGI.